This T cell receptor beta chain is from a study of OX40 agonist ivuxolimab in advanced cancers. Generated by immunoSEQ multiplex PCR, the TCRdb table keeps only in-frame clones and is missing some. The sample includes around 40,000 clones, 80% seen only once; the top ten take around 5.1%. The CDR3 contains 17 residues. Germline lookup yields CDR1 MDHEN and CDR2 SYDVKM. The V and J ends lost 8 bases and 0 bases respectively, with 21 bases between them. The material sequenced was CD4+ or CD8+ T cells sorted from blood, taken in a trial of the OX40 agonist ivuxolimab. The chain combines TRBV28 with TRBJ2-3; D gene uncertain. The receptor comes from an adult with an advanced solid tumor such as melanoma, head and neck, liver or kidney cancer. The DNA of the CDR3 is TGTGCCAGCGACCCGGTATTGCCTCTCCAAAGCACAGATACGCAGTATTTT. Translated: CASDPVLPLQSTDTQYF.